This TCR beta chain was retrieved from a study of CD8+ T cells in alopecia areata. Whole-study context: The tofacitinib course ran for 6 to 18 months and was followed by 6 months off drug. Findings of the study overall: Because one nonresponder was included, the link of baseline CD8+ expansion to response is considered uncertain.

This CDR3 comprises 12 residues. The germline CDR1 and CDR2 sequences are GTSNPN and SVGIG (reference sequence). The V gene lost 3 bases and the J gene lost 5 bases, with 8 bases spanning the gap. For this clone: Its antigen is unidentified.

cDNA serving as the sequencing template came from extracted, reverse transcribed RNA. The data were produced by immunoSEQ multiplex PCR, yet TCRdb's version contains in-frame clones alone and is incomplete. The sample contains 150,000 to 200,000 clones, 60% of which appear only once. Stated treatment: oral pan-JAK inhibitor, 5-10 mg twice daily. The sample consisted of CD4+ T cells sorted from blood, taken at week 24, from a patient treated with tofacitinib. This chain links TRBV30 with TRBJ1-5; no clear D gene. The source of this sequence is a human donor with alopecia areata. The CDR3 coding sequence is TGTGCCTGGAGCGACATCGATCAGCCCCAGCATTTT. This translates into CAWSDIDQPQHF.